This T cell receptor beta chain appears in the sequencing data of a study of monozygotic twins with inflammatory bowel disease. General study findings and limits: People with IBD had fewer clonotypes in common with others than healthy twins did, especially with disease activity.

The germline gives CDR1 LNHDA, CDR2 SQIVND (reference sequence). The CDR3 loop spans 14 amino acids. A note on this clonotype: Its antigen is not identified.

TCRdb reanalyzed the 5' RACE reads, giving one entry per CDR3 protein sequence and no DNA. The sample has under 200,000 distinct CDR3 sequences; the top ten hold about 2.7%. V and J are TRBV19 and TRBJ1-2; TCRdb lists TRBD1, though no DNA is available to test this call. Sequencing was carried out using blood. The source is a human donor with ulcerative colitis or Crohn's disease, or a healthy co-twin of an affected twin (not recorded which). The CDR3: CASSIATGDYGYTF.